Listed here are 30 T cell receptor beta chains from one sample, sequenced in a study of T cell repertoires in aging, cancer and after chemotherapy. Multiplex touch-down PCR with TRB-A/B primers amplified rearranged V-D-J TRB sequences. TCRdb reanalysed the multiplex PCR reads using MiXCR and keeps one entry per CDR3 protein. Of 10,000 to 15,000 distinct CDR3 sequences listed, less than 30% are singletons. TCR beta rearrangements were amplified from peripheral blood genomic DNA. Source material: blood. The receptors derive from a human donor with a blood cancer.

This clonotype appeared a few times. The genes are TRBV10-3 and TRBJ2-7; 14 bases match TRBD2. The CDR3 is made up of 13 amino acids. The germline CDR1 and CDR2 sequences are ENHRY and SYGVKD. The junction had 6 bases not matched to a gene; V was cut back by 8 bases and J by 9 bases. The CDR3 here is CAIGLAGGPGQYF. In nucleotides, the CDR3 is TGTGCCATCGGACTAGCGGGGGGACCAGGGCAGTACTTC.

The chain employs TRBV20-1 and TRBJ2-5, with TRBD2 identical over 16 bases. V was pared by 1 base and J by 4 bases, with 9 bases of the junction left unmatched. Per germline, CDR1 DFQATT and CDR2 SNEGSKA (reference sequence). The CDR3 runs 18 residues. The CDR3 sequence is CSARAAPGLAGGPETQYF. For the CDR3, the DNA is TGCAGTGCTAGAGCCGCTCCGGGACTAGCGGGGGGGCCAGAGACCCAGTACTTC.

The chain joins TRBV20-1 to TRBJ2-3; the match to TRBD2 covers 9 bases. The CDR3 has 17 residues. V dropped 3 bases and J dropped 8; count of bases not matched to a gene: 18. Germline CDR1 and CDR2: DFQATT and SNEGSKA (reference sequence). The CDR3 region is CSARAAGGPTTAPTQYF. The CDR3 DNA sequence: TGCAGTGCTAGGGCGGCGGGAGGGCCCACCACCGCCCCTACGCAGTATTTT.

Notes on this clonotype: This may be a read error, as it is one base from a much larger clone. The chain couples TRBV29-1 to TRBJ2-1; 9 nucleotides align to TRBD2. This CDR3 comprises 15 residues. Germline trimming cut 4 bases from V and 10 bases from J; bases unmatched to any gene: 14. Germline lookup yields CDR1 SQVTM and CDR2 ANQGSEA. CDR3 sequence reads: CSVGSSGKGPYEQFF. The CDR3 DNA sequence: TGCAGCGTTGGATCTAGCGGGAAGGGTCCTTACGAGCAGTTCTTC.

This clonotype was counted a single time. This chain joins TRBV28 and TRBJ2-7; TRBD2 matches 7 bases. The CDR3 loop spans 13 amino acids. Unmatched junction bases numbered 7, after V lost 7 bases and J lost 4 bases. In germline, CDR1 is MDHEN, CDR2 SYDVKM. CDR3 sequence: CASNGGSNYEQYF. In DNA form, the CDR3 reads TGTGCCAGCAATGGCGGGAGTAATTACGAGCAGTACTTC.

This clonotype was recorded many times. The chain couples TRBV6-5 to TRBJ2-1; TRBD2 might be the D (7 bases). Trimming left V 6 bases short and J 2 bases short, with 14 bases between. This CDR3 is 15 amino acids long. Germline loops: CDR1 MNHEY, CDR2 SVGAGI. CDR3 sequence: CASRDPGGPYNEQFF. CDR3 coding DNA: TGTGCCAGCAGGGACCCGGGGGGCCCCTACAATGAGCAGTTCTTC.

V and J are TRBV6-5 and TRBJ2-1; TRBD1 might be the D (6 bases). Germline values: CDR1 MNHEY, CDR2 SVGAGI. V was trimmed by 6 bases and J by 6 bases, leaving 15 bases between them. This CDR3 is 14 amino acids long. The CDR3 DNA reads TGTGCCAGCAGGGGCCTGGGGGCTAGCAATGAGCAGTTCTTC. Its protein product is CASRGLGASNEQFF.

This clonotype was observed a few times. The chain uses TRBV19 and TRBJ1-1; tentative D call: TRBD1 (6 bases). The length of the CDR3 is 14 residues. Germline loops: CDR1 LNHDA, CDR2 SQIVND (reference sequence). The germline V and J ends were trimmed by 2 bases and 11 bases, with 18 bases remaining between them. Written as DNA, the CDR3 is TGTGCCAGTAGTATAACGCAGGGGATTGTTGTGGCTTTCTTT. Translation gives CASSITQGIVVAFF.

This clonotype was found a few times. The gene calls are TRBV27 and TRBJ2-7; TRBD1 aligns across 10 bases. The CDR3 totals 12 residues. Germline V gene data show CDR1 as MNHEY and CDR2 as SMNVEV (reference sequence). J gave up 4 bases and V 8 bases, and 2 bases lay outside the gene matches. Written as DNA, the CDR3 is TGTGCCAGCGGGACAGGGGATTACGAGCAGTACTTC. Translation: CASGTGDYEQYF.

This chain uses TRBV24-1 with TRBJ2-1; D could derive from TRBD1 or TRBD2 (5 bases each). Germline V CDR1 and CDR2: KGHDR, SFDVKD. There are 16 residues in the CDR3. The ends were cut back, 1 base at V and 5 bases at J, with 14 bases in the middle. The CDR3 bases are TGTGCCACCAGTGATTTAAGCGGTGGGGCTCACAATGAGCAGTTCTTC. This translates into CATSDLSGGAHNEQFF.

This clonotype was counted ten times or more. The V gene is TRBV6-6, the J gene TRBJ1-3; 7 positions match TRBD1. The CDR3 covers 12 residues. V lost 1 base and J lost 16; bases outside the gene matches: 7. Germline values: CDR1 MNHNY, CDR2 SVGAGI (reference sequence). DNA for the CDR3: TGTGCCAGCAGTTACTGGGGACAGCTCTTTTATTTT. Its translation: CASSYWGQLFYF.

By share, this clonotype ranks as medium-sized. The chain joins TRBV6-5 to TRBJ2-5; D possibly corresponds to TRBD1 (6 bases). This CDR3 has 15 amino acids. Trimming took off 6 bases at V and 5 bases at J, with 19 bases between the two ends. Germline lookup yields CDR1 MNHEY and CDR2 SVGAGI. The CDR3 bases are TGTGCCAGCAGGGGGACATTTTTCAACGGGGAGACCCAGTACTTC. Protein sequence: CASRGTFFNGETQYF.

Turning to this clonotype: A much larger clonotype is one base distant, so this may be a read error. V and J are TRBV18 and TRBJ2-6; D call uncertain. The CDR3 covers 16 residues. Trimming removed 3 bases at V and 0 bases at J, with 9 bases between. Germline lookup yields CDR1 KGHSH and CDR2 LQKENI. This chain's CDR3 is CASSPQVYSGANVLTF. The DNA for the CDR3 is TGTGCCAGCTCACCGCAGGTGTACTCTGGGGCCAACGTCCTGACTTTC.

This clonotype was observed a few times. The chain joins TRBV7-9 to TRBJ2-2; no definite D call. With 6 bases removed from V and 7 bases from J, the gap between germline ends came to 6 bases. This CDR3 region has 11 residues. CDR1 and CDR2 from the germline V gene are SEHNR and FQNEAQ (reference sequence). In DNA form, the CDR3 reads TGTGCCAGCAGGCGGAACGGGGAGCTGTTTTTT. Translation gives CASRRNGELFF.

This clonotype is labeled medium-sized. The chain carries TRBV11-1 and TRBJ2-1, with unresolved D. The V gene lost 8 bases and the J gene lost 6 bases, with 14 bases spanning the gap. From germline, CDR1 is SGHAT and CDR2 FQDESV (reference sequence). The CDR3 contains 13 residues. As DNA, the CDR3 is TGTGCCAGCTGTCTGGGGTTTAGCAATGAGCAGTTCTTC. Translated: CASCLGFSNEQFF.

Only a few counts were recorded for this clonotype. The J gene is TRBJ1-1, the V gene TRBV5-1, with D uncertain. CDR3 size: 13 residues. Germline CDR1 SGHRS, CDR2 YFSETQ. V was trimmed by 2 bases and J by 5 bases, leaving 10 bases between them. The CDR3 region has the DNA TGCGCCAGCAGCTTAGGAAGAAATACTGAAGCTTTCTTT. Its translation: CASSLGRNTEAFF.

This clonotype was seen only a few times. This rearrangement joins TRBV20-1 to TRBJ2-3; 9 nucleotides agree with TRBD2. The V gene end was trimmed by 0 bases and the J gene end by 3 bases; junction bases not matched to a gene: 4. The CDR3 covers 15 residues. Germline V gene data show CDR1 as DFQATT and CDR2 as SNEGSKA (reference sequence). The chain's CDR3 is CSAREAGGPTDTQYF. The CDR3 DNA reads as TGCAGTGCTAGAGAGGCGGGAGGGCCGACAGATACGCAGTATTTT.

This clonotype is labeled as medium-sized. V and J are TRBV30 and TRBJ1-5; TRBD1 might be the D (5 bases). Germline assignment: CDR1 GTSNPN and CDR2 SVGIG (reference sequence). V was shortened by 2 bases and J by 0 bases, with 14 bases between the two germline ends. The CDR3 covers 16 residues. Here the CDR3 DNA reads TGTGCCTGGAGTCAAACCGGGGGATATAGCAATCAGCCCCAGCATTTT. It specifies CAWSQTGGYSNQPQHF. Supplemented by reference TRBV30 and TRBJ1-5, the full variable domain reads SQTIHQWPATLVQPVGSPLSLECTVEGTSNPNLYWYRQAAGRGLQLLFYSVGIGQISSEVPQNLSASRPQDRQFILSSKKLLLSDSGFYLCAWSQTGGYSNQPQHFGDGTRLSIL.

The V gene is TRBV2, the J gene TRBJ2-3; 8 nucleotides match TRBD2. With V trimmed by 11 bases and J by 0 bases, 10 bases remained unmatched. The CDR3 runs 15 residues. Germline CDR1 and CDR2: SNHLY and FYNNEI. CDR3 sequence reads: CAGRTSLSSTDTQYF. CDR3 DNA: TGTGCCGGGCGGACTAGCCTCTCTAGCACAGATACGCAGTATTTT.

This clonotype was recorded many times. V gene TRBV6-5 combines with J gene TRBJ1-2, with D perhaps matching TRBD1 (5 bases). CDR1 and CDR2 from the germline V gene are MNHEY and SVGAGI. The CDR3 loop spans 12 amino acids. Trimming left V 5 bases short and J 4 bases short, with 8 bases between. The DNA of the CDR3 is TGTGCCAGCAGTCCAGACAGCTATGGCTACACCTTC. It encodes CASSPDSYGYTF.

The V call is TRBV5-1, the J call TRBJ1-4; D possibly corresponds to TRBD1 (6 bases). Germline V CDR1 and CDR2: SGHRS, YFSETQ. V lost 4 bases to trimming and J lost 4 bases, with 17 bases between them. The CDR3 contains 16 residues. The CDR3 DNA reads as TGCGCCAGCAGCAGCGGAGTAGGGGGGAATAATGAAAAACTGTTTTTT. As protein: CASSSGVGGNNEKLFF.

The J gene is TRBJ2-3, the V gene TRBV7-6; D unresolved. The germline V gene has CDR1 SGHVS and CDR2 FNYEAQ. The CDR3 is 17 residues long. The V end was cut by 5 bases, the J end by 2 bases, with 20 bases between. For the CDR3, the DNA is TGTGCCAGCAGCCAAGATGAAGGCAGAGACTTCACAGATACGCAGTATTTT. Translation: CASSQDEGRDFTDTQYF.

V and J are TRBV28 and TRBJ2-2, with D uncertain. Trimming pared 8 bases from V and 4 bases from J, leaving 11 bases between. This CDR3 has 13 residues. Per the germline V gene, CDR1 is MDHEN and CDR2 is SYDVKM. The CDR3 sequence: CASDTRSTGELFF. The CDR3 DNA reads TGTGCCAGCGACACCCGGAGCACCGGGGAGCTGTTTTTT.

There are a few counts of this clonotype. This rearrangement joins TRBV24-1 to TRBJ1-2; TRBD1 might be the D (5 bases). This CDR3 contains 17 residues. Germline V gives CDR1 KGHDR, CDR2 SFDVKD. With 2 bases removed from V and 2 bases from J, the gap between germline ends came to 17 bases. The CDR3 coding sequence is TGTGCCACCAGTGATTACAACGAACGGGGGAGGAACTATGGCTACACCTTC. This encodes CATSDYNERGRNYGYTF.

The chain joins TRBV7-2 to TRBJ2-2, with TRBD1 identical over 8 bases. The CDR3 runs to 14 residues. Germline V gene data show CDR1 as SGHTA and CDR2 as FQGNSA. V trimming: 1 base; J trimming: 9 bases; junction bases outside the gene matches: 4. The CDR3 is CASSLVTGGRELFF. The CDR3 nucleotides are TGTGCCAGCAGCTTAGTCACAGGGGGTAGGGAGCTGTTTTTT.

This clonotype was seen a handful of times. The V call is TRBV6-5, the J call TRBJ1-5; D is perhaps TRBD1 (6 bases). The V end was cut by 6 bases, the J end by 1 base, with 13 bases between. From germline, CDR1 is MNHEY and CDR2 SVGAGI. This CDR3 is built from 15 residues. This CDR3 reads CASRDQGLSNQPQHF. The CDR3 region has the DNA TGTGCCAGCAGGGATCAGGGGTTAAGCAATCAGCCCCAGCATTTT.

This clonotype was detected once. V is TRBV18 and J is TRBJ1-5; D possibly corresponds to TRBD1 (5 bases). V was cut by 0 bases and J by 2 bases, with 8 bases left in between. The length of the CDR3 is 15 residues. Germline CDR1 reads KGHSH; CDR2 reads LQKENI. The CDR3 region is CASSPPGRGNQPQHF. CDR3 DNA: TGTGCCAGCTCACCACCCGGCAGGGGCAATCAGCCCCAGCATTTT.

This clonotype is termed medium-sized. The chain couples TRBV6-2 or TRBV6-3 to TRBJ2-1, with 8 bases fitting TRBD2. CDR1 is MNHEY, CDR2 SVGEGT, per germline. The CDR3 extends over 17 amino acids. The junction had 7 bases not matched to a gene; V was cut back by 1 base and J by 2 bases. CDR3 nucleotide sequence: TGTGCCAGCAGTTACTTCGCAGCGGGAGACACCTACAATGAGCAGTTCTTC. This gives the protein CASSYFAAGDTYNEQFF.

To note about this clonotype: This clone may be a read error of a much larger clone one base away. The chain is built from TRBV12-3 or TRBV12-4 and TRBJ1-6, with a weak D call TRBD1 (5 bases). The CDR3 is 12 residues long. CDR3 bases: TGTGCCAGCAGTCAGGGTTATTCACCCATCCACTTT. This encodes CASSQGYSPIHF.

In its sample, this clonotype is medium-sized. CDR3 region: CASGRGLQETQYF. As DNA, the CDR3 is TGTGCCAGTGGGAGGGGACTCCAAGAGACCCAGTACTTC. V usage is TRBV19 and J usage is TRBJ2-5; 7 nucleotides agree with TRBD2. The CDR3 spans 13 residues. J was trimmed by 1 base and V by 8 bases; bases with no gene match: 4. Looked up from germline, CDR1 is LNHDA and CDR2 is SQIVND (reference sequence).